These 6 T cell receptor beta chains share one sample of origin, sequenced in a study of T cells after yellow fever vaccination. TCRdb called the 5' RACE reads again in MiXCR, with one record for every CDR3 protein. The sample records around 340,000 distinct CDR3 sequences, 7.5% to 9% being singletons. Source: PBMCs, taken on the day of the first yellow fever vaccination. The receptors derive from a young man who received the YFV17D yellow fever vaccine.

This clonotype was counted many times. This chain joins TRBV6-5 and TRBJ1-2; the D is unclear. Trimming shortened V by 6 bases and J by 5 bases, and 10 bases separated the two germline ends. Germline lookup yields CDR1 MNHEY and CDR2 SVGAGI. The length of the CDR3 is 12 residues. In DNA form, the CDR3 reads TGTGCCAGCAGCCAGGCGGGATATGGCTACACCTTC. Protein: CASSQAGYGYTF.

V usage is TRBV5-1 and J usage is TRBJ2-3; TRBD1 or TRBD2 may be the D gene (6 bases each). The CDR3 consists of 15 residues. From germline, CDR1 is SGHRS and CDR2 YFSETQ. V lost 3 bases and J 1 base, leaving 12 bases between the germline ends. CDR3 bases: TGCGCCAGCAGCTCAGGGGACTTAGGCACAGATACGCAGTATTTT. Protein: CASSSGDLGTDTQYF. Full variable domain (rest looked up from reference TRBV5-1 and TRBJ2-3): KAGVTQTPRYLIKTRGQQVTLSCSPISGHRSVSWYQQTPGQGLQFLFEYFSETQRNKGNFPGRFSGRQFSNSRSEMNVSTLELGDSALYLCASSSGDLGTDTQYFGPGTRLTVL.

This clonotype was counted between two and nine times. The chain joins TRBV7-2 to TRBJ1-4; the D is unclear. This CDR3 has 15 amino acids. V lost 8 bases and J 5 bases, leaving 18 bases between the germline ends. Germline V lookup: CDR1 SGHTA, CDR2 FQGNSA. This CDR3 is CASRLVGSKNEKLFF. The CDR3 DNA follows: TGTGCCAGCCGACTAGTTGGGTCCAAGAATGAAAAACTGTTTTTT.

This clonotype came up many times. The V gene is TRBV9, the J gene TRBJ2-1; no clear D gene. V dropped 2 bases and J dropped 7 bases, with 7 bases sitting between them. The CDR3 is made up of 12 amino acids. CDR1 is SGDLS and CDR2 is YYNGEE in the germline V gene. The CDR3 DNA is TGTGCCAGCAGCGTCCTGGGAAATGAGCAGTTCTTC. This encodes CASSVLGNEQFF.

The CDR3 loop is CASSSSPDRPYNEQFF. The CDR3 nucleotides are TGTGCCAGCAGTTCATCCCCGGACAGACCCTACAATGAGCAGTTCTTC. The chain combines TRBV6-2 or TRBV6-3 with TRBJ2-1; D is possibly TRBD1 (6 bases). The CDR3 runs to 16 residues. Germline V gives CDR1 MNHEY, CDR2 SVGEGT. V shed 4 bases and J shed 2 bases, with 15 bases lying between them.

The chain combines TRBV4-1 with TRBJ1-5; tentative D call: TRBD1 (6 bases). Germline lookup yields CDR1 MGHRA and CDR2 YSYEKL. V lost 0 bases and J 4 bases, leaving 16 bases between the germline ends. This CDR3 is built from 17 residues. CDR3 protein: CASSQDFRTEGNQPQHF. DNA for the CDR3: TGCGCCAGCAGCCAAGATTTCCGGACAGAGGGAAATCAGCCCCAGCATTTT.